The source of this TCR beta chain is a study of T cells in Graves' hyperthyroidism and ophthalmopathy. Study information: Specimen type is peripheral blood, collected at initial diagnosis prior to any treatment.

TCR beta CDR3 regions were amplified from RNA transcripts. The HTBI primer set served for first-round RT-PCR of the TCR CDR3. TCRdb re-called the multiplex PCR reads with MiXCR, one entry per CDR3 protein. Of hundreds of thousands of distinct CDR3 sequences listed, around 20% are singletons. This clonotype came up a few times. Individuals with ophthalmopathy presented a Clinical Activity Score of at least 3, a NOSPECS grade of at least 4 and a duration under 3 months. Based on clinical symptoms, serum thyroxine and TRAb, thyroid ultrasound and orbital computed tomography, diagnoses were reached. Fresh 10 ml peripheral blood yielded PBMCs. The sample was blood. The receptor comes from a man aged 25-40 years with Graves' ophthalmopathy.

DNA of the CDR3: TGCAGTGCTAGAGGGGTAGCGAGCTCCTACAATGAGCAGTTCTTC. Its translation: CSARGVASSYNEQFF. This chain links TRBV20-1 with TRBJ2-1; D may be TRBD2 (5 bases). CDR1 is DFQATT and CDR2 is SNEGSKA in the germline V gene (reference sequence). Deletions cut 1 base from V and 0 bases from J, with 10 bases between. There are 15 residues in the CDR3.